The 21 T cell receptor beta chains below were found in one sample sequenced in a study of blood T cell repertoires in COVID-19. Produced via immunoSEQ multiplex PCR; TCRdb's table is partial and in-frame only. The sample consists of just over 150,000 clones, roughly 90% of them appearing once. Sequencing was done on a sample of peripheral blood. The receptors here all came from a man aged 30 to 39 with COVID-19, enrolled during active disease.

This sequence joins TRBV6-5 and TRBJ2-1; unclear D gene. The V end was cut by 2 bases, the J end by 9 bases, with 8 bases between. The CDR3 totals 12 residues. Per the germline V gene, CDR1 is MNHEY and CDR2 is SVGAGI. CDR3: CASSYGGSEQFF. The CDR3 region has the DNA TGTGCCAGCAGTTACGGCGGTAGTGAGCAGTTCTTC.

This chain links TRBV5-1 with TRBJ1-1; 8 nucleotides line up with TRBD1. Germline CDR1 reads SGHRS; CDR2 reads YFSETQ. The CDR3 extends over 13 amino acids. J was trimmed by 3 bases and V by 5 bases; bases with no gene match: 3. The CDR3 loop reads CASRVTGDTEAFF. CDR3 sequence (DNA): TGCGCCAGCAGAGTGACAGGGGACACTGAAGCTTTCTTT. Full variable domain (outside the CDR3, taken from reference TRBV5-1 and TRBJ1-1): KAGVTQTPRYLIKTRGQQVTLSCSPISGHRSVSWYQQTPGQGLQFLFEYFSETQRNKGNFPGRFSGRQFSNSRSEMNVSTLELGDSALYLCASRVTGDTEAFFGQGTRLTVV.

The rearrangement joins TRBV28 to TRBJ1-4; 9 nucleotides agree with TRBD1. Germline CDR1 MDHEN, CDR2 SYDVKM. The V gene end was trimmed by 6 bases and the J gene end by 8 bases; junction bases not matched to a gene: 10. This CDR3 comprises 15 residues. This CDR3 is CASSSPGQGDEKLFF. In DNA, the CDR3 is TGTGCCAGCAGCTCACCGGGACAGGGTGACGAAAAACTGTTTTTT.

The CDR3 is CASSVQGEGAKNIQYF. As DNA, the CDR3 is TGTGCCAGCAGCGTTCAGGGGGAAGGGGCCAAAAACATTCAGTACTTC. The chain uses TRBV5-6 and TRBJ2-4; 7 bases match TRBD1. Germline CDR1 SGHDT, CDR2 YYEEEE. The CDR3 has 16 residues. The J segment lost 1 base and the V segment lost 4 bases, leaving 8 bases of the junction unmatched.

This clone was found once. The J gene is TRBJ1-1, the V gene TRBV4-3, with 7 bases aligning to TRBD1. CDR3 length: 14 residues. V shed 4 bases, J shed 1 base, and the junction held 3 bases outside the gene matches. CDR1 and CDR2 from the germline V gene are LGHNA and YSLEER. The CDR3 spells CASSRGQENTEAFF. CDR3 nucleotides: TGCGCCAGCAGCCGTGGACAGGAGAACACTGAAGCTTTCTTT.

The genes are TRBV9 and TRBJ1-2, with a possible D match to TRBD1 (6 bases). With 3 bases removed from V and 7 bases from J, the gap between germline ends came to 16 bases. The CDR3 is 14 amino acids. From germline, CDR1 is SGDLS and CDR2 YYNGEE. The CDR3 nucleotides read TGTGCCAGCAGCGGGGAATACAGGGACGGTGGCTACACCTTC. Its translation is CASSGEYRDGGYTF.

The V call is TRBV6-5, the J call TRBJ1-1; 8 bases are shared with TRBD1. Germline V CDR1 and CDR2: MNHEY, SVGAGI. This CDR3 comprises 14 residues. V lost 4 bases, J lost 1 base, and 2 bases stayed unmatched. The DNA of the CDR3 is TGTGCCAGCAGTTTCAGGGGGCCGAACACTGAAGCTTTCTTT. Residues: CASSFRGPNTEAFF.

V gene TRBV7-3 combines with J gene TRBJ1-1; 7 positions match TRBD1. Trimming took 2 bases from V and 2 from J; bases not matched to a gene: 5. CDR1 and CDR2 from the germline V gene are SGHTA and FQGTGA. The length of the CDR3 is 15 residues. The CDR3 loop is CASSLLGQDNTEAFF. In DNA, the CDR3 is TGTGCCAGCAGCTTACTAGGACAGGATAACACTGAAGCTTTCTTT.

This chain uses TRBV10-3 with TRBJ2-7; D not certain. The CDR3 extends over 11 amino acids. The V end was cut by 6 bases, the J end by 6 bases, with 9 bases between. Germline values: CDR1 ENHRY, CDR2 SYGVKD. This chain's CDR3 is CAISALGEQYF. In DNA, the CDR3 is TGTGCCATCAGCGCGCTCGGCGAGCAGTACTTC.

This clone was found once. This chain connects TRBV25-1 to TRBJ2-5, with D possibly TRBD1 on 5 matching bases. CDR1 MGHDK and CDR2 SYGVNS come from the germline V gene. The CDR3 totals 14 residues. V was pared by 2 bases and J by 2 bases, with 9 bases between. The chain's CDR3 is CASSERQLQETQYF. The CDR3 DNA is TGTGCCAGCAGTGAACGACAGCTTCAAGAGACCCAGTACTTC. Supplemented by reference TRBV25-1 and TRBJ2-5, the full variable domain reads EADIYQTPRYLVIGTGKKITLECSQTMGHDKMYWYQQDPGMELHLIHYSYGVNSTEKGDLSSESTVSRIRTEHFPLTLESARPSHTSQYLCASSERQLQETQYFGPGTRLLVL.

The CDR3 sequence: CASSQEAWDRGQPQHF. The CDR3 nucleotides read TGCGCCAGCAGCCAAGAGGCGTGGGACAGGGGTCAGCCCCAGCATTTT. The rearrangement links TRBV4-3 to TRBJ1-5; 10 bases agree with TRBD1. The CDR3 totals 16 residues. Germline CDR1 is LGHNA and CDR2 is YSLEER. J was trimmed by 6 bases and V by 0 bases; bases with no gene match: 5.

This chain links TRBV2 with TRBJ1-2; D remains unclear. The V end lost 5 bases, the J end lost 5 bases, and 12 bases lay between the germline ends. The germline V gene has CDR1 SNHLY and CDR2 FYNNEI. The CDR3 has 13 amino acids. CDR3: CASSYLVRYGYTF. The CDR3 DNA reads TGTGCCAGCAGTTACTTAGTGAGGTATGGCTACACCTTC.

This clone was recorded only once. In DNA form, the CDR3 reads TGTGCCAGCAGTTCGACAGGGTTCACTGAAGCTTTCTTT. This codes for CASSSTGFTEAFF. V is TRBV7-2 and J is TRBJ1-1; TRBD1 matches at 7 bases. With V trimmed by 6 bases and J by 4 bases, 5 bases remained unmatched. Germline assignment: CDR1 SGHTA and CDR2 FQGNSA. CDR3 length equals 13 residues.

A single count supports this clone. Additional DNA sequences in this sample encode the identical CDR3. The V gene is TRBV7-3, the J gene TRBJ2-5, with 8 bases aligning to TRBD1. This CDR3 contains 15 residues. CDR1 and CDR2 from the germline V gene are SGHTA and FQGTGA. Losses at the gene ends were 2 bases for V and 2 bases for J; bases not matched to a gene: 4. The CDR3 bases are TGTGCCAGCAGCTTAGGTGGGACAGGACAAGAGACCCAGTACTTC. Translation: CASSLGGTGQETQYF. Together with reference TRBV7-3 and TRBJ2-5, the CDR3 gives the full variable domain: GAGVSQTPSNKVTEKGKYVELRCDPISGHTALYWYRQSLGQGPEFLIYFQGTGAADDSGLPNDRFFAVRPEGSVSTLKIQRTERGDSAVYLCASSLGGTGQETQYFGPGTRLLVL.

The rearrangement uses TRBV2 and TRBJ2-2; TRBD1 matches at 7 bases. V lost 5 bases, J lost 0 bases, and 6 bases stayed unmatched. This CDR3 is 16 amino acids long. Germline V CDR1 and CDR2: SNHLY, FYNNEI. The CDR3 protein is CASSTRTGTNTGELFF. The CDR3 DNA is TGTGCCAGCAGTACCCGGACAGGAACGAACACCGGGGAGCTGTTTTTT. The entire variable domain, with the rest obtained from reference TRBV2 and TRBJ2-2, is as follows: EPEVTQTPSHQVTQMGQEVILRCVPISNHLYFYWYRQILGQKVEFLVSFYNNEISEKSEIFDDQFSVERPDGSNFTLKIRSTKLEDSAMYFCASSTRTGTNTGELFFGEGSRLTVL.

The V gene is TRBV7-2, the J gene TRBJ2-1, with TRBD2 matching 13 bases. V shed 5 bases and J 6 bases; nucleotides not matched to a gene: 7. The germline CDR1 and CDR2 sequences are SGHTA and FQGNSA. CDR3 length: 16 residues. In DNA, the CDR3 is TGTGCCAGCAGCCCGAGACTAGCGGGAGGCCTCAATGAGCAGTTCTTC. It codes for CASSPRLAGGLNEQFF.

CDR3 nucleotides: TGTGCCAGCAGCGTAGGTAGCGGGGGGACCGGGGAGCTGTTTTTT. This encodes CASSVGSGGTGELFF. The rearrangement links TRBV9 to TRBJ2-2; 10 bases are shared with TRBD2. This CDR3 region has 15 residues. Germline V gene sequence: CDR1 SGDLS, CDR2 YYNGEE. Germline trimming cut 0 bases from V and 5 bases from J; bases unmatched to any gene: 1.

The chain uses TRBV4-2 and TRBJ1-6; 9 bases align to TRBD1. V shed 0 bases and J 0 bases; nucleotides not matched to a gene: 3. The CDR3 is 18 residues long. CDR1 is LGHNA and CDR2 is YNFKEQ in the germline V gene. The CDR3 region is CASSQDGTGISYNSPLHF. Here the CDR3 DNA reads TGTGCCAGCAGCCAAGACGGGACAGGGATCTCCTATAATTCACCCCTCCACTTT.

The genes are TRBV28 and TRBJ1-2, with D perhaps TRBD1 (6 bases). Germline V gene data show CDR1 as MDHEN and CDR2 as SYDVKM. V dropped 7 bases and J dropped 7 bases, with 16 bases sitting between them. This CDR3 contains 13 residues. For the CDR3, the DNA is TGTGCCAGCACCCCACAGGGTGGGTCTGGCTACACCTTC. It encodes CASTPQGGSGYTF.

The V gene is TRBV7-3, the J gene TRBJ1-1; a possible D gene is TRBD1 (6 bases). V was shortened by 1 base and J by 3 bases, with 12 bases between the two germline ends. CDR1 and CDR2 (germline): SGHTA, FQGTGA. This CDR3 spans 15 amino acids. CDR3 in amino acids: CASSLMAGVYTEAFF. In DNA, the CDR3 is TGTGCCAGCAGCTTAATGGCAGGGGTGTACACTGAAGCTTTCTTT. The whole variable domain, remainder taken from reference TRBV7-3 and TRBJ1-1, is GAGVSQTPSNKVTEKGKYVELRCDPISGHTALYWYRQSLGQGPEFLIYFQGTGAADDSGLPNDRFFAVRPEGSVSTLKIQRTERGDSAVYLCASSLMAGVYTEAFFGQGTRLTVV.

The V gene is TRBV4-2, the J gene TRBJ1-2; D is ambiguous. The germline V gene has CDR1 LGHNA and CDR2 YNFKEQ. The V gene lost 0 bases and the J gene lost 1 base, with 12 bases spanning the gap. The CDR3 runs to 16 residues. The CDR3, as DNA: TGTGCCAGCAGCCAAGAAGGAGGGCACCTTAACTATGGCTACACCTTC. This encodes CASSQEGGHLNYGYTF.